This T cell receptor (beta chain) was recovered during a study of blood T cell repertoires in COVID-19. All enrollees were about 18 to 90 years old and from 25 or so US areas. Participants had their cohort set by participant-reported clinical history. TCRdb's table, derived via immunoSEQ multiplex PCR, lists solely in-frame clones and lacks some. This sample has approximately 270,000 clones; over 75% occur once, and the top ten carry 4% to 4.5%. Trimming left V 4 bases short and J 0 bases short, with 7 bases between. Germline loops: CDR1 GTSNPN, CDR2 SVGIG (reference sequence). This CDR3 spans 12 amino acids.

The material sequenced was PBMCs or T cells enriched from blood (not recorded which). The clonotype was recovered from a woman aged 25-40 years who had recovered from COVID-19. V is TRBV30 and J is TRBJ2-7; maybe TRBD1 (5 bases). CDR3 region: CAWKDNSYEQYF. The CDR3 DNA reads as TGTGCCTGGAAGGACAACTCCTACGAGCAGTACTTC.